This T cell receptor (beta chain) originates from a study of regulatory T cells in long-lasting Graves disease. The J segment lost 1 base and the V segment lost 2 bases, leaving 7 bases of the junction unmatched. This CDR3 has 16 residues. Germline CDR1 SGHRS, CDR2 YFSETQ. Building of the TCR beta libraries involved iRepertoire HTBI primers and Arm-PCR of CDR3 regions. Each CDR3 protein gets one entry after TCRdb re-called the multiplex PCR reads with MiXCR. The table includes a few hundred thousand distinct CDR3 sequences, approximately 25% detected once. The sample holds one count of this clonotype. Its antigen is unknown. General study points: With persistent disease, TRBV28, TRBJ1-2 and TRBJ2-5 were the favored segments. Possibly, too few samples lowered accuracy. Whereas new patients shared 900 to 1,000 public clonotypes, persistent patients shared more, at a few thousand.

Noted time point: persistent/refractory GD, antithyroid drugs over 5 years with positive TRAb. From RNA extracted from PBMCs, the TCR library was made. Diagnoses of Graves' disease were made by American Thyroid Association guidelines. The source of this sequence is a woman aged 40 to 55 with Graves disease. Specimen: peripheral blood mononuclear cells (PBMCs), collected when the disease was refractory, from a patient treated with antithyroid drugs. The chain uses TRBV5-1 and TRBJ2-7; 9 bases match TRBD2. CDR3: CASSFISSGISYEQYF. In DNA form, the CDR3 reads TGCGCCAGCAGCTTTATTTCTAGCGGGATATCCTACGAGCAGTACTTC.